This TCR beta chain is from a study of OX40 agonist ivuxolimab in advanced cancers. At the level of the study: Participants averaged about 60 years of age (range about 23 to 90) and were under 90% male. There were three patients with partial responses, one having hepatocellular carcinoma and two cutaneous melanoma.

Systemic immunosuppression or autoimmune disease history was grounds to exclude patients. Sampled blood was obtained at baseline, cycle 4 day 1, and cycle 7 day 1. Clones were sequenced by immunoSEQ multiplex PCR, and TCRdb holds only the in-frame ones, with some missing. This sample has under 40,000 clones, with about 83% found just once. CDR1 and CDR2 (germline): SGHKS, YYEKEE (reference sequence). V shed 1 base and J 2 bases; nucleotides not matched to a gene: 6. The CDR3 consists of 16 residues. This chain links TRBV5-5 with TRBJ2-5, with 9 bases that match TRBD1. The clonotype comes from an adult with an advanced solid tumor such as melanoma, head and neck, liver or kidney cancer. This sample comprised CD4+ or CD8+ T cells sorted from blood, obtained in a trial of the OX40 agonist ivuxolimab. The CDR3 protein is CASSLSPGTGQETQYF. Written as DNA, the CDR3 is TGTGCCAGCAGCTTGTCCCCCGGGACAGGGCAAGAGACCCAGTACTTC.